These 20 T cell receptor beta chains share one sample of origin, sequenced in a study of vaccination effects on CD4 cells after COVID-19. The authors isolated CD4+ T cells after around nine days of culture. As their vaccination, participants received two doses of either BNT162b2 or mRNA-1273. For these TCRs, the target antigens are not known. TCRdb's table, derived via immunoSEQ multiplex PCR, lists solely in-frame clones and lacks some. The data contain some 40,000 clones, around 71% of them singletons. Material: CD4+ T cells from PBMCs cultured without peptide, obtained after COVID-19 vaccination. Source of these receptors: a human donor who received a COVID-19 vaccine.

The CDR3 spells CASSDYRAHGYTF. In DNA form, the CDR3 reads TGTGCCAGCAGTGATTACAGGGCGCATGGCTACACCTTC. The chain has TRBV2 and TRBJ1-2, with a tentative D call TRBD1 (6 bases). Germline CDR1 SNHLY, CDR2 FYNNEI. Trimming took off 3 bases at V and 6 bases at J, with 11 bases between the two ends. CDR3 size: 13 residues.

V usage is TRBV19 and J usage is TRBJ1-2, with 8 bases fitting TRBD1. V lost 5 bases, J lost 4 bases, and 6 bases stayed unmatched. This CDR3 region has 14 residues. The V gene's germline CDR1 is LNHDA and CDR2 SQIVND (reference sequence). The CDR3 DNA reads TGTGCCAGTAGTGTGACAGGGGTACTCTATGGCTACACCTTC. Translating it yields CASSVTGVLYGYTF.

The rearrangement joins TRBV6-2 or TRBV6-3 to TRBJ2-1; D might be TRBD2 (6 bases). Trimming removed 6 bases from V and 1 base from J, with 19 bases in between. CDR3 length: 17 residues. Germline lookup yields CDR1 MNHEY and CDR2 SVGEGT. Written as DNA, the CDR3 is TGTGCCAGCAGCCGGGACTCATCAGCAGGTTCCTACAATGAGCAGTTCTTC. Translating it yields CASSRDSSAGSYNEQFF.

This chain connects TRBV14 to TRBJ2-4; 10 bases align to TRBD1. Germline V CDR1 and CDR2: SGHDN, FVKESK. J lost 0 bases, V lost 1 base, and 12 bases had no gene match. The CDR3 sequence is 20 residues long. The CDR3 protein is CASSQGSRDRGFLAKNIQYF. The CDR3 nucleotides are TGTGCCAGCAGCCAAGGTTCCCGGGACAGGGGATTTTTAGCCAAAAACATTCAGTACTTC.

The chain carries TRBV5-4 and TRBJ2-5; 7 bases align to TRBD1. The junction had 9 bases not matched to a gene; V was cut back by 3 bases and J by 4 bases. This CDR3 contains 15 residues. Germline V gives CDR1 SGHNT, CDR2 YYREEE (reference sequence). CDR3 sequence: CASSSGNRGLETQYF. CDR3 DNA sequence: TGTGCCAGCAGCTCCGGTAACAGGGGTCTAGAGACCCAGTACTTC.

The rearrangement uses TRBV6-5 and TRBJ2-1; 12 positions agree with TRBD2. Germline V gene lookup returns CDR1 MNHEY and CDR2 SVGAGI. V lost 4 bases to trimming and J lost 9 bases; unmatched junction nucleotides: 10. This CDR3 is built from 16 residues. The CDR3 loop is CASSFLLAGGVAEQFF. CDR3 bases: TGTGCCAGCAGTTTCCTACTAGCGGGAGGAGTAGCTGAGCAGTTCTTC.

The genes are TRBV5-4 and TRBJ2-1, with TRBD2 matching 11 bases. The V gene's germline CDR1 is SGHNT and CDR2 YYREEE (reference sequence). V trimming: 5 bases; J trimming: 3 bases; junction bases outside the gene matches: 4. CDR3 length equals 15 residues. In DNA, the CDR3 is TGTGCCAGCAGGATGACTAGCGGGGTCTACAATGAGCAGTTCTTC. It specifies CASRMTSGVYNEQFF.

CDR3 sequence (DNA): TGTGCCAGCAGTGAAGTGTTCGGCCTGGGAGAGACCCAGTACTTC. It is translated as CASSEVFGLGETQYF. The rearrangement uses TRBV6-1 and TRBJ2-5; D is unresolved. This CDR3 comprises 15 residues. Trimming took 1 base from V and 4 from J, leaving 13 bases between them. CDR1 is MNHNS and CDR2 is SASEGT in the germline V gene.

The chain couples TRBV11-2 to TRBJ2-1; 8 bases match TRBD2. CDR3 size: 11 residues. Trimming removed 6 bases from V and 15 bases from J; junction bases left unmatched: 7. Germline-derived CDR1 and CDR2 are SGHAT and FQNNGV. This CDR3 reads CASREGTRSFF. Written as DNA, the CDR3 is TGTGCCAGCAGGGAAGGGACTAGGTCGTTCTTC.

There are a few counts of this clone. The chain links TRBV20-1 to TRBJ1-1, with D possibly TRBD1 on 6 matching bases. The germline V gene encodes CDR1 DFQATT and CDR2 SNEGSKA (reference sequence). The ends were cut back, 2 bases at V and 6 bases at J, with 7 bases in the middle. The CDR3 consists of 11 residues. CDR3 DNA sequence: TGCAGTGCTAGAAGACAGGCTGAAGCTTTCTTT. It translates to CSARRQAEAFF.

The gene calls are TRBV5-4 and TRBJ1-2, with 8 bases fitting TRBD1. Germline V gene data show CDR1 as SGHNT and CDR2 as YYREEE (reference sequence). Unmatched junction bases numbered 11, after V lost 4 bases and J lost 3 bases. The CDR3 runs to 16 residues. The CDR3 DNA is TGTGCCAGCAGCCCCTTGAAGCGGGACAGGTACTATGGCTACACCTTC. Its protein is CASSPLKRDRYYGYTF.

This chain uses TRBV27 with TRBJ2-7; TRBD1 agrees at 10 bases. Trimming cost V 3 bases and J 5 bases; bases outside gene matches: 7. Germline V CDR1 and CDR2: MNHEY, SMNVEV (reference sequence). CDR3 length: 15 residues. The CDR3 region has the DNA TGTGCCAGCAGTTTCCGCCCGACAGGGGGCCACGAGCAGTACTTC. Protein product: CASSFRPTGGHEQYF.

The J gene is TRBJ2-1, the V gene TRBV10-1, with 10 bases that match TRBD2. Germline CDR1 reads WNHNN; CDR2 reads SYGVQD (reference sequence). The CDR3 totals 15 residues. With 5 bases clipped from V and 8 bases from J, the junction kept 9 bases outside the gene matches. Written as DNA, the CDR3 is TGCGCCAGCAGTTCAATAGCGGGGGGCCTATATGAGCAGTTCTTC. Its translation is CASSSIAGGLYEQFF.

This chain joins TRBV4-2 and TRBJ2-7; 7 bases fit TRBD2. The V segment lost 0 bases and the J segment 4 bases; nucleotides outside the gene matches: 9. Germline-derived CDR1 and CDR2 are LGHNA and YNFKEQ. The CDR3 is 16 amino acids. The CDR3 protein is CASSQESPGGIYEQYF. The CDR3, as DNA: TGTGCCAGCAGCCAAGAGAGCCCGGGGGGAATTTACGAGCAGTACTTC.

CDR3 in amino acids: CASREQGNSNQPQHF. DNA for the CDR3: TGTGCCAGCAGGGAACAGGGGAATAGCAATCAGCCCCAGCATTTT. This chain connects TRBV2 to TRBJ1-5; 7 bases map to TRBD1. CDR1 is SNHLY, CDR2 FYNNEI, per germline. The CDR3 is made up of 15 amino acids. V trimming: 6 bases; J trimming: 0 bases; junction bases outside the gene matches: 5.

The chain has TRBV6-1 and TRBJ2-7; D gene unclear. The CDR3 is 15 amino acids. CDR1 is MNHNS, CDR2 SASEGT, per germline. Trimming stripped 3 bases from V and 2 bases from J, with 14 bases between. As DNA, the CDR3 is TGTGCCAGCAGTGAGTATACGAAGCCGGCCTACGAGCAGTACTTC. Translation: CASSEYTKPAYEQYF.

This sequence joins TRBV29-1 and TRBJ2-3; no firm D call. The CDR3 is 14 amino acids. The V end was cut by 1 base, the J end by 0 bases, with 8 bases between. Germline CDR1 and CDR2: SQVTM and ANQGSEA. The CDR3 DNA is TGCAGCGTTGAAGGGCTTTCTAGCACAGATACGCAGTATTTT. Its protein product is CSVEGLSSTDTQYF.

CDR3 region: CASSKVSGPTDTQYF. The CDR3 DNA is TGTGCCAGCAGCAAAGTTAGCGGTCCTACAGATACGCAGTATTTT. This chain connects TRBV7-2 to TRBJ2-3; D is possibly TRBD2 (6 bases). The CDR3 consists of 15 residues. Deletions cut 5 bases from V and 3 bases from J, with 15 bases between. Germline lookup yields CDR1 SGHTA and CDR2 FQGNSA.

This chain connects TRBV10-3 to TRBJ1-2; D is ambiguous. Trimming stripped 3 bases from V and 4 bases from J, with 18 bases between. Germline V CDR1 and CDR2: ENHRY, SYGVKD. The CDR3 loop spans 16 amino acids. The chain's CDR3 is CAISDHNKEEGYGYTF. For the CDR3, the DNA is TGTGCCATCAGTGACCACAATAAAGAGGAGGGCTATGGCTACACCTTC.

V and J are TRBV18 and TRBJ2-1; 9 positions agree with TRBD2. Germline V CDR1 and CDR2: KGHSH, LQKENI. V lost 0 bases, J lost 6 bases, and 0 bases stayed unmatched. The CDR3 covers 14 residues. The CDR3 DNA sequence: TGTGCCAGCTCACCACCTAGCGGGAGCAATGAGCAGTTCTTC. Translating gives CASSPPSGSNEQFF.